This T cell receptor (beta chain) derives from a study of T cell clones after liver transplantation. Whole-study context: Liver transplant recipients had immunosuppression withdrawal attempted within 2 years. TCRbeta sequencing after a pre-transplant mixed lymphocyte reaction identified graft-donor-reactive clones, later tracked in post-transplant blood. Patients counted as tolerant after at least one year off all immunosuppression, enzymes not exceeding twice normal. Until 12-24 months post-transplant, subjects got standard immunosuppression and no induction.

The method was immunoSEQ multiplex PCR; TCRdb's version includes in-frame clones alone and lacks a portion of them. The sample shows about 80,000 clones, roughly 80% of them seen only once. The ends were cut back, 3 bases at V and 7 bases at J, with 16 bases in the middle. The germline V gene has CDR1 SQVTM and CDR2 ANQGSEA. This CDR3 is built from 14 residues. The chain is built from TRBV29-1 and TRBJ2-1; D is perhaps TRBD2 (6 bases). The starting material was CD4+ T cells from blood, obtained approximately 3.5 years after liver transplant. This sequence was found in a human patient who received a liver transplant. Some T cells may have come from the graft donor. The CDR3 nucleotides read TGCAGCGTTGACTCTCGGGGGTTGGGGAATGAGCAGTTCTTC. Translating gives CSVDSRGLGNEQFF.